The T cell receptor beta chain described here comes from a study of shared clonotypes between healthy human individuals. Study as a whole: Donor ages ranged 18 to 49 years: a couple of women, a few men. Donors had three CD4 naive, three CD4 memory, two CD8 naive and one CD8 memory plate apiece.

This clone was recorded many times. Germline V gives CDR1 SGHRS, CDR2 YFSETQ. CDR3 size: 17 residues. V lost 4 bases to trimming and J lost 6 bases; unmatched junction nucleotides: 12. As originally analysed: Filtering of immunoSEQ junctional sequences could not match full-length read filtering. Produced via immunoSEQ multiplex PCR; TCRdb's table is partial and in-frame only. V and J calls plus clone size are reproduced from that table; the DNA served to infer D and trimming. This sample yields 1 million to 1.2 million clones, of which around three quarters are seen a single time; almost 0.9% belongs to the top ten.

This TCR came from a young man in good health. Some clones in this sample may be carry-over from other donors' samples. This sequence joins TRBV5-1 and TRBJ2-2, with 10 nucleotides matching TRBD2. Sequenced input: memory CD4+ T cells from PBMCs. Subset denoted: CD45RA-negative fraction. The CDR3 protein is CASSPGTSVLRAGELFF. The CDR3 coding sequence is TGCGCCAGCAGCCCCGGGACTAGCGTCCTCAGGGCCGGGGAGCTGTTTTTT.